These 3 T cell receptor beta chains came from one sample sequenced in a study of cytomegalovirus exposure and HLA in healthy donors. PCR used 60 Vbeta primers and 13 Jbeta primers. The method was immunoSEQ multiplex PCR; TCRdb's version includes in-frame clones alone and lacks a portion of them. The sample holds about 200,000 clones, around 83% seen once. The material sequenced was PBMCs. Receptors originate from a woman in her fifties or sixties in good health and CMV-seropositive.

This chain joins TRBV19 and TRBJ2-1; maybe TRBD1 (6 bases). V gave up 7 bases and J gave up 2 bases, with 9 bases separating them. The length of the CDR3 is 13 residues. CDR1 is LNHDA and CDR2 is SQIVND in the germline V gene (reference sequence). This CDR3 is CASIGTPYNEQFF. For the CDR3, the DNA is TGTGCCAGTATTGGGACACCCTACAATGAGCAGTTCTTC. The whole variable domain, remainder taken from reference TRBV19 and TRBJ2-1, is DGGITQSPKYLFRKEGQNVTLSCEQNLNHDAMYWYRQDPGQGLRLIYYSQIVNDFQKGDIAEGYSVSREKKESFPLTVTSAQKNPTAFYLCASIGTPYNEQFFGPGTRLTVL.

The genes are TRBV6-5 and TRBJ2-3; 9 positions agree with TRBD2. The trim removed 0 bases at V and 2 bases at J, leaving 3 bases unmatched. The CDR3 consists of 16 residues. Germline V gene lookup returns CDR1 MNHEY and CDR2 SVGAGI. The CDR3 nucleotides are TGTGCCAGCAGTTACTCCGGACTAGCGAACACAGATACGCAGTATTTT. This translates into CASSYSGLANTDTQYF.

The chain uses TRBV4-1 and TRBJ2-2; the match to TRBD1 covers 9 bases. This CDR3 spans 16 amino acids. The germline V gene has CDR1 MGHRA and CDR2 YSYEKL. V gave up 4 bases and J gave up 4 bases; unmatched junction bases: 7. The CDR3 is CASSLGTGRGTGELFF. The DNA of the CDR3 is TGCGCCAGCAGCCTCGGGACAGGGCGGGGCACCGGGGAGCTGTTTTTT.